A selection of T cell receptor beta chains follows, all from one sample in a study of blood T cell repertoires in COVID-19. The table came from immunoSEQ multiplex PCR; TCRdb's copy has only in-frame clones and leaves some out. The sample consists of 210,000 or so clones, roughly 78% of them appearing once. What was sequenced was peripheral blood. The receptors were gathered from a woman aged 40 to 50 with acute or convalescent COVID-19. Both conserved end residues are part of each CDR3. D genes are given only for firm matches. The size of a clone is reported for some rows only, either as once, few or many, or as a class for expanded clones.

CASSYSDRAVLEAFF	TGTGCCAGCAGTTACTCGGACAGGGCAGTTCTTGAAGCTTTCTTT	NA	TRBJ1-1	TRBV6-2/TRBV6-3	TRBD1
CASSVGLAYNEQFF	TGTGCCAGCAGCGTCGGACTAGCCTACAATGAGCAGTTCTTC	NA	TRBJ2-1	TRBV5-8	TRBD2
CASSSPPTSNNEQFF	TGCGCCAGCAGCTCGCCCCCCACTAGCAACAATGAGCAGTTCTTC	NA	TRBJ2-1	TRBV4-1	NA
CATSPKGGREETQYF	TGTGCCACCAGCCCTAAGGGAGGGAGAGAAGAGACCCAGTACTTC	NA	TRBJ2-5	TRBV24-1	TRBD2
CASSWGQGKGNTIYF	TGTGCCAGCAGTTGGGGACAGGGAAAGGGAAACACCATATATTTT	few	TRBJ1-3	TRBV6-6	TRBD1
CASFRDREGSPLHF	TGTGCCAGCTTCCGGGACAGGGAAGGTTCACCCCTCCACTTT	NA	TRBJ1-6	TRBV2	TRBD1
CASSPRGTVPGELFF	TGTGCCAGCAGCCCTAGGGGGACAGTCCCCGGGGAGCTGTTTTTT	NA	TRBJ2-2	TRBV27	TRBD1
CASSLSPGGLYGYTF	TGTGCCAGCAGTTTATCGCCAGGGGGCCTCTATGGCTACACCTTC	few	TRBJ1-2	TRBV27	TRBD1
CASSDSAPDTQYF	TGTGCCAGCAGTGACTCGGCCCCAGATACGCAGTATTTT	NA	TRBJ2-3	TRBV6-4	NA
CAISEVATPDPGLQYGYTF	TGTGCCATCAGTGAGGTAGCGACACCAGACCCGGGCCTACAATATGGCTACACCTTC	NA	TRBJ1-2	TRBV10-3	NA
CASSLGLGGGDNEKLFF	TGTGCCAGCAGCCTGGGGTTAGGTGGGGGGGATAATGAAAAACTGTTTTTT	NA	TRBJ1-4	TRBV3-1/TRBV3-2	NA
CASGLGRLAGDPTDTQYF	TGTGCTAGTGGTTTGGGTCGACTAGCGGGGGATCCCACAGATACGCAGTATTTT	NA	TRBJ2-3	TRBV12-5	TRBD2
CASSPPGVRDTQYF	TGTGCCAGCTCACCCCCGGGGGTCCGGGATACGCAGTATTTT	NA	TRBJ2-3	TRBV18	NA
CASSEDRGFALSTEAFF	TGTGCCAGCAGCGAAGACAGGGGTTTCGCCCTGAGCACTGAAGCTTTCTTT	few	TRBJ1-1	TRBV7-8	TRBD1
CASSPPSSGYEQYF	TGTGCCAGCTCACCACCGTCTAGCGGTTACGAGCAGTACTTC	NA	TRBJ2-7	TRBV18	TRBD2
CASSRGTGPSSYNSPLHF	TGTGCCAGCAGCCGAGGGACAGGCCCGAGCTCCTATAATTCACCCCTCCACTTT	NA	TRBJ1-6	TRBV6-6	TRBD1
CASSLSQGVLYQETQYF	TGTGCCAGCAGTTTATCCCAGGGGGTCCTATACCAAGAGACCCAGTACTTC	NA	TRBJ2-5	TRBV27	TRBD1
CASSLQGWYGYTF	TGTGCCAGCAGTTTACAGGGATGGTATGGCTACACCTTC	NA	TRBJ1-2	TRBV27	NA
CASSIPPGQGSGANVLTF	TGTGCCAGTAGTATCCCCCCAGGGCAAGGTTCCGGGGCCAACGTCCTGACTTTC	NA	TRBJ2-6	TRBV19	NA
CASSPTGTSGDEQYF	TGTGCCAGCAGCCCGACCGGGACTAGCGGAGACGAGCAGTACTTC	once	TRBJ2-7	TRBV7-9	TRBD2
CASSLLGQGTYEQYF	TGTGCCAGCAGTTTACTAGGACAGGGGACCTACGAGCAGTACTTC	NA	TRBJ2-7	TRBV27	TRBD1
CAISESRSMGNQPQHF	TGTGCCATCAGTGAATCTCGGAGTATGGGCAATCAGCCCCAGCATTTT	NA	TRBJ1-5	TRBV10-3	NA
CASSSGTGGREQFF	TGCGCCAGCAGCTCCGGGACAGGGGGGCGTGAGCAGTTCTTC	NA	TRBJ2-1	TRBV5-1	TRBD1
CASSLRESADTQYF	TGCGCCAGCAGCTTACGGGAATCTGCAGATACGCAGTATTTT	NA	TRBJ2-3	TRBV5-1	NA
CASSPTGQGGGYGYTF	TGCGCCAGCAGCCCCACCGGGCAGGGGGGTGGCTATGGCTACACCTTC	NA	TRBJ1-2	TRBV5-1	TRBD1
CASSPRGAEAFF	TGTGCCAGCAGTCCCCGGGGGGCTGAAGCTTTCTTT	NA	TRBJ1-1	TRBV12-3/TRBV12-4	NA
CASSSQGGREAFF	TGCGCCAGCAGCTCCCAGGGAGGCCGTGAAGCTTTCTTT	NA	TRBJ1-1	TRBV5-1	NA
CASSQDLPRGDEAFF	TGCGCCAGCAGCCAAGATTTGCCCCGGGGGGACGAAGCTTTCTTT	NA	TRBJ1-1	TRBV4-3	NA
CASQSGTRTPVNTEAFF	TGTGCCAGCCAATCCGGGACAAGAACTCCGGTGAACACTGAAGCTTTCTTT	NA	TRBJ1-1	TRBV27	NA
CASSLVLYQETQYF	TGTGCCAGCAGCTTAGTATTGTACCAAGAGACCCAGTACTTC	NA	TRBJ2-5	TRBV7-2	NA
CASSQGQGDTQYF	TGCGCCAGCAGCCAAGGACAGGGGGATACGCAGTATTTT	NA	TRBJ2-3	TRBV4-1	TRBD1
CASSRGATGELFF	TGTGCCAGCAGTCGGGGGGCCACCGGGGAGCTGTTTTTT	NA	TRBJ2-2	TRBV6-5	NA
CAWSIWTGYEKLFF	TGTGCCTGGAGTATATGGACAGGGTATGAAAAACTGTTTTTT	NA	TRBJ1-4	TRBV30	TRBD1
CASSFGGRGDQPQHF	TGTGCCAGCAGCTTCGGGGGGCGGGGGGACCAGCCCCAGCATTTT	once	TRBJ1-5	TRBV7-9	NA
CASSFTQETQYF	TGTGCCAGCAGCTTTACTCAAGAGACCCAGTACTTC	NA	TRBJ2-5	TRBV7-9	NA
CASRTNLNTEAFF	TGTGCCAGCCGAACAAACCTGAACACTGAAGCTTTCTTT	NA	TRBJ1-1	TRBV6-1	NA
CATLSGGPHEQYF	TGCGCCACCTTAAGCGGGGGGCCTCACGAGCAGTACTTC	few	TRBJ2-7	TRBV10-2	TRBD2
CASSRQGFGEKLFF	TGTGCCAGCAGTCGACAGGGGTTCGGTGAAAAACTGTTTTTT	NA	TRBJ1-4	TRBV6-5	TRBD1
CASSFDRSNQPQHF	TGTGCCAGCAGCTTCGACAGAAGCAATCAGCCCCAGCATTTT	many	TRBJ1-5	TRBV7-8	NA
CASSDGGDYNEQFF	TGTGCCAGCAGTGATGGCGGGGACTACAATGAGCAGTTCTTC	NA	TRBJ2-1	TRBV2	NA
CASSLPDYDEQFF	TGTGCCAGCAGCTTACCCGACTACGATGAGCAGTTCTTC	NA	TRBJ2-1	TRBV11-1	NA